The next 21 T cell receptor beta chains were all read from a single sample in a study of blood T cell repertoires in COVID-19. The table came from immunoSEQ multiplex PCR; TCRdb's copy has only in-frame clones and leaves some out. The sample lists about 46,000 clones, about 86% occurring once. The specimen sequenced was PBMCs or T cells enriched from blood (not recorded which). Receptor source: a woman between 50 and 59 years old who had recovered from COVID-19.

V usage is TRBV5-1 and J usage is TRBJ2-3, with D unresolved. Germline CDR1 reads SGHRS; CDR2 reads YFSETQ. There are 15 residues in the CDR3. The V gene lost 0 bases and the J gene lost 3 bases, with 11 bases spanning the gap. The CDR3 region has the DNA TGCGCCAGCAGCTTGGTCTTGGCGGAAACAGATACGCAGTATTTT. Translated, it gives CASSLVLAETDTQYF.

CDR3 nucleotide sequence: TGTGCCAGCAGTCTATCAACGGGTCGCGATGAGCAGTTCTTC. Amino acid sequence: CASSLSTGRDEQFF. The chain is built from TRBV5-4 and TRBJ2-1; no clear D. The length of the CDR3 is 14 residues. CDR1 is SGHNT, CDR2 YYREEE, per germline (reference sequence). The ends were cut back, 5 bases at V and 8 bases at J, with 17 bases in the middle.

The CDR3 loop reads CASSQGRDQPQHF. The CDR3 bases are TGTGCCAGCAGCCAAGGGAGGGATCAGCCCCAGCATTTT. This sequence joins TRBV3-1 (or the pseudogene TRBV3-2) and TRBJ1-5; D is ambiguous. The CDR3 extends over 13 amino acids. V was pared by 1 base and J by 5 bases, with 6 bases between. From germline, CDR1 is LGHDT and CDR2 YNNKEL (reference sequence).

The chain recombines TRBV11-2 with TRBJ1-2, with TRBD1 as a possible D gene (6 bases). V shed 1 base and J shed 6 bases, with 9 bases lying between them. This CDR3 contains 13 residues. Germline V gene lookup returns CDR1 SGHAT and CDR2 FQNNGV. The CDR3: CASSLGGRNGYTF. The CDR3 DNA follows: TGTGCCAGCAGCTTAGGGGGGCGTAATGGCTACACCTTC.

J is TRBJ2-7 and V is TRBV2; D perhaps matches TRBD2 (5 bases). CDR1 SNHLY and CDR2 FYNNEI come from the germline V gene. The V and J ends lost 6 bases and 1 base respectively, with 10 bases between them. This CDR3 has 13 residues. CDR3 coding DNA: TGTGCCAGCAGGCCCCGGAGGTCCTACGAGCAGTACTTC. Translated: CASRPRRSYEQYF.

V is TRBV7-2 and J is TRBJ1-4; TRBD1 matches 8 bases. The CDR3 spans 15 residues. The V segment lost 4 bases and the J segment 7 bases; nucleotides outside the gene matches: 8. Germline V gene data show CDR1 as SGHTA and CDR2 as FQGNSA. CDR3 DNA sequence: TGTGCCAGCAGCTCACGACAGGGGACTTTTGAAAAACTGTTTTTT. Translation: CASSSRQGTFEKLFF.

This clone was seen a few times. This chain connects TRBV19 to TRBJ1-4; 8 bases fit TRBD1. The germline gives CDR1 LNHDA, CDR2 SQIVND (reference sequence). The CDR3 spans 18 residues. V lost 6 bases, J lost 3 bases, and 15 bases stayed unmatched. The CDR3 sequence is CASSTTGQGRIANEKLFF. CDR3 nucleotide sequence: TGTGCCAGTAGCACCACTGGACAGGGCCGTATCGCTAATGAAAAACTGTTTTTT. Supplemented by reference TRBV19 and TRBJ1-4, the full variable domain reads DGGITQSPKYLFRKEGQNVTLSCEQNLNHDAMYWYRQDPGQGLRLIYYSQIVNDFQKGDIAEGYSVSREKKESFPLTVTSAQKNPTAFYLCASSTTGQGRIANEKLFFGSGTQLSVL.

The chain couples TRBV7-2 to TRBJ2-2; maybe TRBD2 (6 bases). V gave up 4 bases and J gave up 4 bases, with 10 bases separating them. The germline V gene has CDR1 SGHTA and CDR2 FQGNSA. CDR3 length equals 14 residues. CDR3 in DNA: TGTGCCAGCAGCTGGCGGCGGGGCACCGGGGAGCTGTTTTTT. It encodes CASSWRRGTGELFF. Full variable domain (remainder filled in from reference TRBV7-2 and TRBJ2-2): GAGVSQSPSNKVTEKGKDVELRCDPISGHTALYWYRQSLGQGLEFLIYFQGNSAPDKSGLPSDRFSAERTGGSVSTLTIQRTQQEDSAVYLCASSWRRGTGELFFGEGSRLTVL.

On this clone: The same CDR3 also results from other DNA sequences found in this sample. The chain carries TRBV24-1 and TRBJ2-1, with 11 bases aligning to TRBD1. There are 16 residues in the CDR3. Trimming took 3 bases from V and 4 from J; bases not matched to a gene: 4. Germline V lookup: CDR1 KGHDR, CDR2 SFDVKD. The CDR3 DNA reads TGTGCCACCAGTGATGCGGACAGGGGGCTTTACAATGAGCAGTTCTTC. This sequence encodes CATSDADRGLYNEQFF.

The rearrangement uses TRBV24-1 and TRBJ2-2; D unclear. The CDR3 has 14 residues. Germline V lookup: CDR1 KGHDR, CDR2 SFDVKD. V lost 5 bases and J 3 bases, leaving 9 bases between the germline ends. The CDR3 loop is CATSAQVYTGELFF. The CDR3 DNA reads TGTGCCACCAGTGCCCAGGTTTACACCGGGGAGCTGTTTTTT.

This chain joins TRBV5-1 and TRBJ2-7; 16 positions match TRBD2. CDR1 and CDR2 from the germline V gene are SGHRS and YFSETQ. V shed 4 bases, J shed 0 bases, and the junction held 13 bases outside the gene matches. The CDR3 covers 20 residues. CDR3 sequence (DNA): TGCGCCAGCAGCCCGATGGCGGGGACTAGCGGGGGGGCCTTCTCCTACGAGCAGTACTTC. Its protein is CASSPMAGTSGGAFSYEQYF.

The chain combines TRBV7-9 with TRBJ1-5; 8 nucleotides align to TRBD1. In germline, CDR1 is SEHNR, CDR2 FQNEAQ (reference sequence). The CDR3 extends over 15 amino acids. The junction had 5 bases not matched to a gene; V was cut back by 5 bases and J by 2 bases. The CDR3 protein is CASSEQTGGNQPQHF. CDR3 coding DNA: TGTGCCAGCAGCGAACAGACAGGGGGCAATCAGCCCCAGCATTTT.

The chain joins TRBV7-2 to TRBJ1-1, with D maybe TRBD1 (6 bases). The V end lost 5 bases, the J end lost 5 bases, and 24 bases lay between the germline ends. Germline CDR1 reads SGHTA; CDR2 reads FQGNSA. This CDR3 spans 17 amino acids. CDR3 in amino acids: CASSPELLRGAGTEAFF. Written as DNA, the CDR3 is TGTGCCAGCAGCCCCGAACTGCTGCGGGGGGCAGGGACTGAAGCTTTCTTT.

This rearrangement joins TRBV7-2 to TRBJ1-5; perhaps TRBD1 as D (6 bases). The length of the CDR3 is 13 residues. Germline-derived CDR1 and CDR2 are SGHTA and FQGNSA. Trimming stripped 4 bases from V and 4 bases from J, with 8 bases between. The CDR3 nucleotides read TGTGCCAGCAGCTCGCAGGGGAATCAGCCCCAGCATTTT. It specifies CASSSQGNQPQHF.

The V gene is TRBV5-1, the J gene TRBJ2-7, with 7 bases fitting TRBD2. The CDR3 has 15 amino acids. CDR1 and CDR2 (germline): SGHRS, YFSETQ. Trimming cost V 4 bases and J 3 bases; bases outside gene matches: 10. The CDR3 reads CASSRGDSVFYEQYF. CDR3 coding DNA: TGCGCCAGCAGCCGGGGGGACTCGGTTTTCTACGAGCAGTACTTC.

The V call is TRBV28, the J call TRBJ2-6, with 9 bases fitting TRBD1. This CDR3 has 14 amino acids. Germline values: CDR1 MDHEN, CDR2 SYDVKM. Trimming removed 8 bases from V and 2 bases from J; junction bases left unmatched: 1. CDR3 nucleotide sequence: TGTGCCAGCCGACAGGGGGCTGGGGCCAACGTCCTGACTTTC. Amino acid sequence: CASRQGAGANVLTF.

This clone was found a few times. The genes are TRBV19 and TRBJ1-1; D gene uncertain. Trimming cost V 6 bases and J 5 bases, with 13 bases left between them. Germline V CDR1 and CDR2: LNHDA, SQIVND (reference sequence). The CDR3 totals 13 residues. As DNA, the CDR3 is TGTGCCAGTAGAGCCCCGACTGGGACTGAAGCTTTCTTT. Translating it yields CASRAPTGTEAFF.

The chain couples TRBV5-1 to TRBJ1-1; D uncertain. With 0 bases removed from V and 8 bases from J, the gap between germline ends came to 17 bases. Germline values: CDR1 SGHRS, CDR2 YFSETQ. This CDR3 is 15 amino acids long. CDR3 region: CASSLDAAGNGEAFF. CDR3 bases: TGCGCCAGCAGCTTGGACGCTGCGGGGAATGGGGAAGCTTTCTTT.

The genes are TRBV5-4 and TRBJ2-1, with no clear D. Trimming stripped 4 bases from V and 7 bases from J, with 21 bases between. The germline V gene has CDR1 SGHNT and CDR2 YYREEE (reference sequence). The CDR3 has 16 amino acids. The CDR3 coding sequence is TGTGCCAGCAGCAGTTGGGTATCAGGAAAGACAAATGAGCAGTTCTTC. Encoded protein: CASSSWVSGKTNEQFF.

This rearrangement joins TRBV9 to TRBJ1-5, with 9 bases lining up with TRBD1. Germline CDR1 and CDR2: SGDLS and YYNGEE. The CDR3 consists of 17 residues. J lost 4 bases, V lost 3 bases, and 11 bases had no gene match. The CDR3 loop is CASSADSGTGRNQPQHF. The CDR3 region has the DNA TGTGCCAGCAGCGCCGATTCCGGGACAGGGAGGAATCAGCCCCAGCATTTT.

The rearrangement joins TRBV2 to TRBJ2-7; D gene uncertain. Between the trimmed V and J ends, which lost 9 bases and 0 bases, there was a span of 9 bases. CDR1 and CDR2 (germline): SNHLY, FYNNEI. This CDR3 spans 12 amino acids. Here the CDR3 DNA reads TGTGCCAGTCGGGTGCTCTCCTACGAGCAGTACTTC. Its protein is CASRVLSYEQYF.